Described below is a single TCR beta chain sequence and its context. In this CDR3 the conserved last residue, phenylalanine or tryptophan, is missing, so a read error is likely. The DNA is left out, because the CDR3 cannot be placed on it with certainty; the CDR3 is given as TCRdb lists it. These data belong to a study of tumor and adjacent non-tumor tissue in lung cancer. Germline CDR1 is MDHEN and CDR2 is SYDVKM. Counting both end residues, the CDR3 totals 14 amino acids. The library came from three nested PCR rounds adapted from ARM-PCR protocols. Using its own MiXCR run on the multiplex PCR reads, TCRdb lists one record per CDR3 protein. This table has roughly 75,000 distinct CDR3 sequences, around 65% appearing once. This sample's RNA came from whole unsorted tissue. The normal lung tissue was taken more than 3 cm from the tumor edge.

The sequenced sample consisted of distant non-tumor lung tissue. The V call is TRBV28, the J call TRBJ2-5; the table's D call, TRBD1, was not checked against the DNA. The sequence derives from a woman aged 45-59 years with non-small cell lung cancer. CDR3 sequence: CASSFSRGGETQYL.